Listed here are 24 T cell receptor beta chains from one sample, sequenced in a study of blood T cell repertoires in COVID-19. Clones were read by immunoSEQ multiplex PCR, and TCRdb kept only the in-frame ones, dropping some. The sample has about 260,000 clones, 85% to 90% seen once. The sample consisted of peripheral blood. Source of these receptors: a middle-aged woman who had recovered from COVID-19.

The J gene is TRBJ1-3, the V gene TRBV6-5; no clear D gene. In germline, CDR1 is MNHEY, CDR2 SVGAGI. V lost 0 bases, J lost 0 bases, and 9 bases lay in between. There are 16 residues in the CDR3. The CDR3 protein is CASSYSAEYSGNTIYF. The CDR3 DNA reads TGTGCCAGCAGTTACTCGGCAGAATACTCTGGAAACACCATATATTTT.

The chain couples TRBV7-2 to TRBJ2-7; 14 bases map to TRBD2. J lost 2 bases, V lost 4 bases, and 10 bases had no gene match. This CDR3 contains 18 residues. CDR1 and CDR2 from the germline V gene are SGHTA and FQGNSA. The CDR3 is CASSSRTSGGPLTYEQYF. In nucleotides, the CDR3 is TGTGCCAGCAGCTCTAGGACTAGCGGGGGGCCACTAACCTACGAGCAGTACTTC.

J is TRBJ2-7 and V is TRBV15; 10 nucleotides line up with TRBD2. This CDR3 has 18 amino acids. Germline CDR1 is LNHNV and CDR2 is YYDKDF (reference sequence). Unmatched junction bases numbered 15, after V lost 5 bases and J lost 2 bases. The CDR3 bases are TGTGCCACCAGCCCACGTAAAAGTAGCGGGGGGTCGCCCTACGAGCAGTACTTC. It specifies CATSPRKSSGGSPYEQYF.

V gene TRBV6-6 combines with J gene TRBJ1-3; D gene uncertain. This CDR3 is 14 amino acids long. Per germline, CDR1 MNHNY and CDR2 SVGAGI (reference sequence). Trimming shortened V by 2 bases and J by 4 bases, and 9 bases separated the two germline ends. The CDR3, as DNA: TGTGCCAGCAGTTACCACGGAGGGGGAAACACCATATATTTT. Protein: CASSYHGGGNTIYF.

The chain combines TRBV19 with TRBJ1-2; 8 bases map to TRBD1. Germline V lookup: CDR1 LNHDA, CDR2 SQIVND (reference sequence). J lost 2 bases, V lost 7 bases, and 9 bases had no gene match. CDR3 length: 15 residues. CDR3: CASTGGTGNNYGYTF. DNA for the CDR3: TGTGCCAGTACCGGGGGGACAGGCAACAACTATGGCTACACCTTC.

The chain carries TRBV20-1 and TRBJ1-5; a possible D gene is TRBD1 (5 bases). This CDR3 has 15 residues. Trimming took 3 bases from V and 0 from J, leaving 12 bases between them. CDR1 and CDR2 from the germline V gene are DFQATT and SNEGSKA (reference sequence). This chain's CDR3 is CSASRGPYSNQPQHF. CDR3 in DNA: TGCAGTGCTAGTAGGGGCCCGTATAGCAATCAGCCCCAGCATTTT.

The rearrangement joins TRBV6-2 or TRBV6-3 to TRBJ2-7; 7 bases agree with TRBD1. The trim removed 2 bases at V and 1 base at J, leaving 8 bases unmatched. The CDR3 has 16 amino acids. The germline V gene encodes CDR1 MNHEY and CDR2 SVGEGT. This chain's CDR3 is CASSYRKQGLSYEQYF. The CDR3 DNA is TGTGCCAGCAGTTACCGAAAACAGGGGCTTTCCTACGAGCAGTACTTC.

The rearrangement links TRBV4-3 to TRBJ1-3; D ambiguous. Trimming pared 0 bases from V and 4 bases from J, leaving 10 bases between. This CDR3 spans 15 amino acids. From germline, CDR1 is LGHNA and CDR2 YSLEER. CDR3 sequence (DNA): TGCGCCAGCAGCCAAGATAGCCTGGCCGGAAACACCATATATTTT. It specifies CASSQDSLAGNTIYF.

The CDR3 DNA sequence: TGTGCCAGCTCACCGCAGGCAACTAATGAAAAACTGTTTTTT. As protein: CASSPQATNEKLFF. The chain is built from TRBV18 and TRBJ1-4, with D uncertain. Germline V gene lookup returns CDR1 KGHSH and CDR2 LQKENI. The CDR3 contains 14 residues. Trimming removed 3 bases at V and 0 bases at J, with 5 bases between.

This chain uses TRBV11-2 with TRBJ2-7, with D maybe TRBD1 (5 bases). V lost 1 base to trimming and J lost 3 bases, with 13 bases between them. The CDR3 totals 15 residues. Germline assignment: CDR1 SGHAT and CDR2 FQNNGV. The CDR3 loop reads CASSLGVPGFYEQYF. CDR3 DNA sequence: TGTGCCAGCAGCTTAGGAGTCCCAGGGTTCTACGAGCAGTACTTC.

A single count supports this clone. The rearrangement links TRBV30 to TRBJ2-7; the match to TRBD1 covers 8 bases. CDR1 GTSNPN and CDR2 SVGIG come from the germline V gene (reference sequence). The CDR3 loop spans 13 amino acids. V gave up 6 bases and J gave up 2 bases; unmatched junction bases: 6. CDR3 protein: CACARDRPYEQYF. The DNA of the CDR3 is TGTGCCTGCGCACGGGACAGGCCCTACGAGCAGTACTTC.

This rearrangement joins TRBV5-4 to TRBJ1-6, with D tentatively TRBD1 (5 bases). The CDR3 consists of 14 residues. Germline V gene sequence: CDR1 SGHNT, CDR2 YYREEE (reference sequence). The V end was cut by 0 bases, the J end by 8 bases, with 9 bases between. CDR3 residues: CASSLEGADSPLHF. DNA of the CDR3: TGTGCCAGCAGCTTGGAAGGGGCGGATTCACCCCTCCACTTT.

This sequence joins TRBV11-2 and TRBJ1-4, with TRBD1 matching over 8 bases. Germline V gene data show CDR1 as SGHAT and CDR2 as FQNNGV. The CDR3 is 14 amino acids. V lost 5 bases and J lost 8; bases outside the gene matches: 7. The CDR3 DNA is TGTGCCAGCAGCCCGACAGGGGTGAGGGAAAAACTGTTTTTT. Residues: CASSPTGVREKLFF.

The chain uses TRBV6-5 and TRBJ2-7, with D tentatively TRBD1 (6 bases). Trimming removed 7 bases from V and 3 bases from J, with 10 bases in between. Germline values: CDR1 MNHEY, CDR2 SVGAGI. The CDR3 has 12 residues. The CDR3 here is CASKARGYEQYF. CDR3 DNA: TGTGCCAGCAAGGCCAGGGGCTACGAGCAGTACTTC.

The rearrangement joins TRBV6-5 to TRBJ2-6; TRBD1 is a possible D gene (6 bases). Looked up from germline, CDR1 is MNHEY and CDR2 is SVGAGI. V gave up 4 bases and J gave up 4 bases, with 11 bases separating them. This CDR3 comprises 15 residues. The CDR3 spells CASSSRGYGANVLTF. CDR3 in DNA: TGTGCCAGCAGTTCCAGGGGTTACGGGGCCAACGTCCTGACTTTC.

The rearrangement links TRBV5-1 to TRBJ2-7; D may be TRBD1 (6 bases). From germline, CDR1 is SGHRS and CDR2 YFSETQ. The V end was cut by 3 bases, the J end by 0 bases, with 13 bases between. The length of the CDR3 is 15 residues. CDR3 region: CASSSDRSSSYEQYF. DNA of the CDR3: TGCGCCAGCAGCTCCGACAGGTCGAGCTCCTACGAGCAGTACTTC.

The chain is built from TRBV5-8 and TRBJ1-1, with 10 bases that match TRBD1. With 3 bases clipped from V and 4 bases from J, the junction kept 3 bases outside the gene matches. The CDR3 has 14 amino acids. The germline gives CDR1 SGHTS, CDR2 YDEGEE. The CDR3 DNA sequence: TGTGCCAGCAGCTGGGACAGGGGAGGCACTGAAGCTTTCTTT. Protein: CASSWDRGGTEAFF.

This chain links TRBV9 with TRBJ1-5, with a tentative D call TRBD1 (5 bases). The V gene lost 3 bases and the J gene lost 1 base, with 11 bases spanning the gap. This CDR3 has 15 residues. Looked up from germline, CDR1 is SGDLS and CDR2 is YYNGEE. CDR3 coding DNA: TGTGCCAGCAGCGCCCAGGGCTGGAGCAATCAGCCCCAGCATTTT. This codes for CASSAQGWSNQPQHF. Complete variable domain (other parts from reference TRBV9 and TRBJ1-5): DSGVTQTPKHLITATGQRVTLRCSPRSGDLSVYWYQQSLDQGLQFLIQYYNGEERAKGNILERFSAQQFPDLHSELNLSSLELGDSALYFCASSAQGWSNQPQHFGDGTRLSIL.

This chain links TRBV4-1 with TRBJ2-7; possible D gene TRBD2, 5 bases. V lost 2 bases and J lost 3, with 8 bases in between. The germline V gene encodes CDR1 MGHRA and CDR2 YSYEKL. The length of the CDR3 is 13 residues. The CDR3 DNA reads TGCGCCAGCAGCCAACGGGGAAGCTACGAGCAGTACTTC. It yields the protein CASSQRGSYEQYF.

This chain connects TRBV5-1 to TRBJ2-5; D not certain. The CDR3 spans 14 residues. V lost 3 bases to trimming and J lost 1 base, with 10 bases between them. CDR1 and CDR2 from the germline V gene are SGHRS and YFSETQ. Here the CDR3 DNA reads TGCGCCAGCAGCTCACGTCAACTCCAAGAGACCCAGTACTTC. It translates to CASSSRQLQETQYF.

The V gene is TRBV7-9, the J gene TRBJ2-1; 9 bases align to TRBD2. With 6 bases clipped from V and 6 bases from J, the junction kept 3 bases outside the gene matches. The CDR3 has 13 amino acids. Germline CDR1 and CDR2: SEHNR and FQNEAQ (reference sequence). In DNA form, the CDR3 reads TGTGCCAGCAGTCGACTAGCGGTCAATGAGCAGTTCTTC. The encoded protein is CASSRLAVNEQFF.

J is TRBJ1-2 and V is TRBV4-3; no reliable D call. The germline CDR1 and CDR2 sequences are LGHNA and YSLEER. Trimming shortened V by 2 bases and J by 4 bases, and 23 bases separated the two germline ends. The CDR3 length is 18 residues. This chain's CDR3 is CASSQLATVETASYGYTF. The CDR3, as DNA: TGCGCCAGCAGCCAACTCGCAACCGTGGAAACAGCCTCCTATGGCTACACCTTC.

The sample holds one count of this clone. This chain links TRBV7-9 with TRBJ2-7; D might be TRBD2 (5 bases). This CDR3 is 13 amino acids long. The germline V gene encodes CDR1 SEHNR and CDR2 FQNEAQ (reference sequence). V lost 1 base and J lost 6, with 10 bases in between. The CDR3 loop is CASSLVASFEQYF. The CDR3 DNA sequence: TGTGCCAGCAGCTTAGTTGCTAGCTTCGAGCAGTACTTC.

The chain links TRBV5-1 to TRBJ1-4; 7 nucleotides match TRBD1. This CDR3 comprises 14 residues. The junction had 5 bases not matched to a gene; V was cut back by 5 bases and J by 4 bases. Germline V gene data show CDR1 as SGHRS and CDR2 as YFSETQ. The chain's CDR3 is CASRRTGVNEKLFF. The DNA for the CDR3 is TGCGCCAGCAGAAGGACAGGCGTTAATGAAAAACTGTTTTTT.